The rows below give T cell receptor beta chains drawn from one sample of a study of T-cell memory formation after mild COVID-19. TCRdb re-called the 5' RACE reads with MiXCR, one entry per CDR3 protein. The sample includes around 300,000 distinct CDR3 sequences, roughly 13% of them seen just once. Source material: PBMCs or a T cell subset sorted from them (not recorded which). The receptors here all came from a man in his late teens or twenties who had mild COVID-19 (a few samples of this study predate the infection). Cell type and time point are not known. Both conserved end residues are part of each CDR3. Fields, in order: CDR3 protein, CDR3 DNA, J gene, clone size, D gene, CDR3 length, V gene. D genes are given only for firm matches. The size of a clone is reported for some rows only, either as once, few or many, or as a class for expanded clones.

CDR3: CASSYSQQGMGYGYTF
DNA: TGTGCCAGCAGTTACTCCCAACAGGGTATGGGCTATGGCTACACCTTC
J: TRBJ1-2
size: many
D: .
length: 16
V: TRBV6-6

CDR3: CASSPVGLAISPQHF
DNA: TGTGCCAGCAGTCCGGTAGGCTTAGCAATCAGCCCCCAGCATTTT
J: TRBJ1-5
size: .
D: .
length: 15
V: TRBV12-3/TRBV12-4

CDR3: CASSRDNNSPLHF
DNA: TGTGCCAGCAGCCGGGACAATAATTCACCCCTCCACTTT
J: TRBJ1-6
size: .
D: .
length: 13
V: TRBV7-9

CDR3: CASSHNNPQYF
DNA: TGTGCCAGCAGTCACAACAACCCCCAGTACTTC
J: TRBJ2-5
size: .
D: .
length: 11
V: TRBV12-3/TRBV12-4

CDR3: CASSHMRDTEAFF
DNA: TGTGCCAGCAGCCATATGAGGGACACTGAAGCTTTCTTT
J: TRBJ1-1
size: .
D: .
length: 13
V: TRBV7-3

CDR3: CASSLVTYQPQHF
DNA: TGTGCCAGCAGCTTAGTCACTTATCAGCCCCAGCATTTT
J: TRBJ1-5
size: few
D: .
length: 13
V: TRBV7-2

CDR3: CASTQTGDRGGYTF
DNA: TGTGCCAGCACACAAACAGGGGATCGGGGAGGCTACACCTTC
J: TRBJ1-2
size: .
D: TRBD1
length: 14
V: TRBV12-3/TRBV12-4

CDR3: CASSPSRGRDNYEQYF
DNA: TGTGCCAGCAGCCCCTCGCGGGGGAGGGACAACTACGAGCAGTACTTC
J: TRBJ2-7
size: .
D: .
length: 16
V: TRBV7-6

CDR3: CSAREGGAYEQYF
DNA: TGCAGTGCTAGAGAAGGGGGGGCCTACGAGCAGTACTTC
J: TRBJ2-7
size: .
D: .
length: 13
V: TRBV20-1

CDR3: CSARGLAGAVTDTQYF
DNA: TGCAGTGCTAGAGGGCTAGCGGGGGCTGTCACAGATACGCAGTATTTT
J: TRBJ2-3
size: many
D: TRBD2
length: 16
V: TRBV20-1

CDR3: CASSLGSELTEAFF
DNA: TGCGCCAGCAGCTTGGGCAGCGAACTGACTGAAGCTTTCTTT
J: TRBJ1-1
size: few
D: .
length: 14
V: TRBV5-1

CDR3: CAWNPRGGYEQYF
DNA: TGTGCCTGGAACCCGCGGGGCGGCTACGAGCAGTACTTC
J: TRBJ2-7
size: .
D: .
length: 13
V: TRBV30

CDR3: CASSSPGSEAFF
DNA: TGTGCCAGCAGTTCCCCGGGCTCTGAAGCTTTCTTT
J: TRBJ1-1
size: few
D: .
length: 12
V: TRBV27

CDR3: CAWTSDGPREAFF
DNA: TGTGCCTGGACTTCGGATGGGCCCCGGGAGGCTTTCTTT
J: TRBJ1-1
size: .
D: .
length: 13
V: TRBV30

CDR3: CASSLPLPDTQYF
DNA: TGCGCCAGCAGTCTTCCCTTGCCAGATACGCAGTATTTT
J: TRBJ2-3
size: .
D: .
length: 13
V: TRBV4-1

CDR3: CASRQTGIQETQYF
DNA: TGTGCCAGCAGGCAAACAGGGATCCAAGAGACCCAGTACTTC
J: TRBJ2-5
size: .
D: .
length: 14
V: TRBV12-3/TRBV12-4

CDR3: CASSPDMGSGATDTQYF
DNA: TGCGCCAGCAGCCCGGATATGGGAAGCGGGGCGACAGATACGCAGTATTTT
J: TRBJ2-3
size: few
D: TRBD2
length: 17
V: TRBV5-1

CDR3: CASSMVGEPNTEAFF
DNA: TGTGCCAGTAGTATGGTCGGAGAACCGAACACTGAAGCTTTCTTT
J: TRBJ1-1
size: .
D: .
length: 15
V: TRBV19

CDR3: CASSLKQQQFF
DNA: TGTGCCAGCAGTTTGAAACAGCAGCAGTTCTTC
J: TRBJ2-1
size: .
D: .
length: 11
V: TRBV12-3/TRBV12-4

CDR3: CASTQGRPYEQYF
DNA: TGTGCCAGCACTCAGGGGCGACCTTACGAGCAGTACTTC
J: TRBJ2-7
size: .
D: .
length: 13
V: TRBV18

CDR3: CASSVDGNIQYF
DNA: TGCGCCAGCAGCGTGGACGGAAACATTCAGTACTTC
J: TRBJ2-4
size: many
D: .
length: 12
V: TRBV5-1

CDR3: CSARPTSGRSYEQYF
DNA: TGCAGTGCTAGACCGACTAGCGGCCGCTCCTACGAGCAGTACTTC
J: TRBJ2-7
size: .
D: TRBD2
length: 15
V: TRBV20-1

CDR3: CASKRLGGEQYF
DNA: TGTGCCAGCAAACGCCTTGGGGGCGAGCAGTACTTC
J: TRBJ2-7
size: once
D: .
length: 12
V: TRBV11-2

CDR3: CSARVTSGAGETQYF
DNA: TGCAGTGCTAGGGTCACTAGCGGGGCAGGGGAGACCCAGTACTTC
J: TRBJ2-5
size: few
D: TRBD2
length: 15
V: TRBV20-1

CDR3: CSVVWLAGPFSLEQYF
DNA: TGCAGCGTTGTCTGGCTAGCGGGACCCTTTTCTCTCGAGCAGTACTTC
J: TRBJ2-7
size: .
D: TRBD2
length: 16
V: TRBV29-1

CDR3: CASSRTGIQETQYF
DNA: TGTGCCAGCAGCAGAACCGGGATACAAGAGACCCAGTACTTC
J: TRBJ2-5
size: few
D: .
length: 14
V: TRBV7-6

CDR3: CASSVQEFYGYTF
DNA: TGTGCCAGCAGCGTCCAGGAGTTCTATGGCTACACCTTC
J: TRBJ1-2
size: few
D: .
length: 13
V: TRBV12-3/TRBV12-4

CDR3: CASSSGLAEETQYF
DNA: TGTGCCAGCAGTTCGGGACTAGCGGAAGAGACCCAGTACTTC
J: TRBJ2-5
size: .
D: TRBD2
length: 14
V: TRBV12-3/TRBV12-4

CDR3: CASNEQGAANEQFF
DNA: TGTGCCAGCAATGAACAGGGGGCTGCCAATGAGCAGTTCTTC
J: TRBJ2-1
size: many
D: TRBD1
length: 14
V: TRBV12-3/TRBV12-4